Presented here are 26 T cell receptor beta chains from one specimen sequenced in a study of blood T cell repertoires in COVID-19. Assay used: immunoSEQ multiplex PCR; TCRdb lists only in-frame clones, some missing. The sample yields some 100,000 clones, over 60% seen once. Sequencing used peripheral blood. The source of these receptors is a man aged 70 or older with acute or convalescent COVID-19.

This chain uses TRBV3-1 (or the pseudogene TRBV3-2) with TRBJ2-5; weak D call: TRBD2 (6 bases). Germline loops: CDR1 LGHDT, CDR2 YNNKEL (reference sequence). This CDR3 region has 12 residues. V dropped 4 bases and J dropped 6 bases, with 9 bases sitting between them. CDR3 amino acids: CASSRAGKTQYF. Written as DNA, the CDR3 is TGTGCCAGCAGCCGGGCGGGGAAGACCCAGTACTTC.

This sequence joins TRBV7-6 and TRBJ1-1; TRBD1 matches 9 bases. The germline CDR1 and CDR2 sequences are SGHVS and FNYEAQ. The CDR3 is made up of 15 amino acids. Trimming took 3 bases from V and 6 from J; bases not matched to a gene: 8. The CDR3 coding sequence is TGTGCCAGCAGCTTCAAGACAGGGGGGACACCTGAAGCTTTCTTT. Translating it yields CASSFKTGGTPEAFF.

The CDR3 bases are TGTGCCAGCAGCTTAAGGGGGTTCGCGAACACCGGGGAGCTGTTTTTT. Protein: CASSLRGFANTGELFF. The chain is built from TRBV11-3 and TRBJ2-2, with D possibly TRBD1 on 6 matching bases. The V gene's germline CDR1 is SGHNT and CDR2 YENEEA. V dropped 2 bases and J dropped 0 bases, with 10 bases sitting between them. This CDR3 has 16 residues.

This chain links TRBV15 with TRBJ1-5; TRBD1 matches 7 bases. CDR1 LNHNV and CDR2 YYDKDF come from the germline V gene (reference sequence). The CDR3 loop spans 18 amino acids. The J segment lost 4 bases and the V segment lost 1 base, leaving 13 bases of the junction unmatched. The CDR3 sequence is CATSRGAAGTETNQPQHF. The CDR3 region has the DNA TGTGCCACCAGCAGAGGTGCGGCCGGGACAGAGACTAATCAGCCCCAGCATTTT.

The chain recombines TRBV9 with TRBJ1-1, with D possibly matching TRBD1 (5 bases). V was clipped by 4 bases and J by 9 bases, with 19 bases between them. This CDR3 comprises 14 residues. CDR1 is SGDLS and CDR2 is YYNGEE in the germline V gene. The CDR3 spells CASSSGAGDTKAFF. The DNA of the CDR3 is TGTGCCAGCAGCAGCGGCGCGGGGGATACTAAAGCTTTCTTT. Full variable domain (rest looked up from reference TRBV9 and TRBJ1-1): DSGVTQTPKHLITATGQRVTLRCSPRSGDLSVYWYQQSLDQGLQFLIQYYNGEERAKGNILERFSAQQFPDLHSELNLSSLELGDSALYFCASSSGAGDTKAFFGQGTRLTVV.

The chain employs TRBV18 and TRBJ2-5; the match to TRBD2 covers 11 bases. Germline V gives CDR1 KGHSH, CDR2 LQKENI. J was trimmed by 2 bases and V by 10 bases; bases with no gene match: 6. CDR3 size: 14 residues. The chain's CDR3 is CATLAGGQQETQYF. In DNA, the CDR3 is TGTGCCACCCTAGCGGGGGGACAACAAGAGACCCAGTACTTC.

The CDR3: CASSKRWQRHQPQHF. The CDR3, as DNA: TGTGCCAGCAGCAAACGATGGCAGCGACATCAGCCCCAGCATTTT. This sequence joins TRBV21-1 and TRBJ1-5. TRBV21-1 is a pseudogene locus. CDR3 length equals 15 residues.

The chain recombines TRBV11-3 with TRBJ2-1; 7 bases fit TRBD2. Germline CDR1 is SGHNT and CDR2 is YENEEA. Losses at the gene ends were 2 bases for V and 6 bases for J; bases not matched to a gene: 7. CDR3 length equals 15 residues. CDR3 residues: CASSLSGGSSNEQFF. In nucleotides, the CDR3 is TGTGCCAGCAGCTTATCCGGCGGGAGTTCCAATGAGCAGTTCTTC. Variable domain in full (rest from reference TRBV11-3 and TRBJ2-1): EAGVVQSPRYKIIEKKQPVAFWCNPISGHNTLYWYLQNLGQGPELLIRYENEEAVDDSQLPKDRFSAERLKGVDSTLKIQPAELGDSAVYLCASSLSGGSSNEQFFGPGTRLTVL.

The CDR3 loop reads CASSLGGRNDEQFF. The CDR3, as DNA: TGCGCCAGCAGCTTGGGGGGGCGTAACGATGAGCAGTTCTTC. This chain joins TRBV5-1 and TRBJ2-1, with D possibly TRBD1 on 6 matching bases. Germline loops: CDR1 SGHRS, CDR2 YFSETQ. The CDR3 has 14 amino acids. The V gene lost 0 bases and the J gene lost 8 bases, with 12 bases spanning the gap.

The J gene is TRBJ2-2, the V gene TRBV7-8, with D possibly matching TRBD2 (6 bases). From germline, CDR1 is SGHVS and CDR2 FQNEAQ. Between the trimmed V and J ends, which lost 3 bases and 2 bases, there was a span of 13 bases. The CDR3 is 16 residues long. The CDR3 here is CASSFPAGINTGELFF. The CDR3 DNA follows: TGTGCCAGCAGCTTTCCCGCGGGGATCAACACCGGGGAGCTGTTTTTT.

This chain joins TRBV5-4 and TRBJ2-5; 9 bases match TRBD2. This CDR3 contains 15 residues. Losses at the gene ends were 4 bases for V and 1 base for J; bases not matched to a gene: 5. Germline V lookup: CDR1 SGHNT, CDR2 YYREEE (reference sequence). The CDR3 region is CASSRGGARQETQYF. CDR3 DNA: TGTGCCAGCAGCCGCGGGGGGGCCCGCCAAGAGACCCAGTACTTC.

V and J are TRBV19 and TRBJ2-2, with unresolved D. Trimming left V 5 bases short and J 5 bases short, with 21 bases between. Germline lookup yields CDR1 LNHDA and CDR2 SQIVND (reference sequence). This CDR3 has 17 residues. The CDR3 DNA follows: TGTGCCAGTAGTCCCCTGAGTTCGATCGGTGTGACCGGGGAGCTGTTTTTT. Translating gives CASSPLSSIGVTGELFF.

The V and J genes are TRBV2 and TRBJ1-1; TRBD1 is a possible D gene (5 bases). This CDR3 region has 13 residues. CDR1 is SNHLY and CDR2 is FYNNEI in the germline V gene. V gave up 5 bases and J gave up 0 bases, with 7 bases separating them. The CDR3 is CASSRGMNTEAFF. CDR3 in DNA: TGTGCCAGCAGTAGGGGAATGAACACTGAAGCTTTCTTT.

The V gene is TRBV4-2, the J gene TRBJ2-2, with a possible D match to TRBD1 (5 bases). Germline loops: CDR1 LGHNA, CDR2 YNFKEQ. V lost 0 bases and J 6 bases, leaving 11 bases between the germline ends. CDR3 length: 15 amino acids. DNA of the CDR3: TGTGCCAGCAGCCAAGAGCTCATAGGGGCCGGGGAGCTGTTTTTT. Its protein is CASSQELIGAGELFF.

This rearrangement joins TRBV14 to TRBJ2-3, with 10 bases lining up with TRBD2. The CDR3 spans 17 residues. The ends lost 3 bases at V and 1 base at J; junction bases unmatched: 7. Per the germline V gene, CDR1 is SGHDN and CDR2 is FVKESK. As DNA, the CDR3 is TGTGCCAGCAGCCACCGGGTAGCGGGAGGTGGCACAGATACGCAGTATTTT. This sequence encodes CASSHRVAGGGTDTQYF.

Here the CDR3 DNA reads TGTGCCAGCAGCTCCTTATCGGTAGGGGACAGGAGTTATGAGCAGTTCTTC. Its translation: CASSSLSVGDRSYEQFF. The rearrangement joins TRBV7-6 to TRBJ2-1, with 8 bases lining up with TRBD1. Germline-derived CDR1 and CDR2 are SGHVS and FNYEAQ. Losses at the gene ends were 4 bases for V and 8 bases for J; bases not matched to a gene: 16. The CDR3 covers 17 residues. The variable domain in full, completed from reference TRBV7-6 and TRBJ2-1, reads GAGVSQSPRYKVTKRGQDVALRCDPISGHVSLYWYRQALGQGPEFLTYFNYEAQQDKSGLPNDRFSAERPEGSISTLTIQRTEQRDSAMYRCASSSLSVGDRSYEQFFGPGTRLTVL.

This clone was seen a few times. The chain combines TRBV19 with TRBJ2-3, with D tentatively TRBD1 (6 bases). CDR3 length: 15 amino acids. Per the germline V gene, CDR1 is LNHDA and CDR2 is SQIVND (reference sequence). V shed 5 bases and J shed 5 bases, with 17 bases lying between them. CDR3 protein: CASSLQGPAKDTQYF. CDR3 nucleotides: TGTGCCAGTAGTTTACAGGGCCCTGCTAAAGATACGCAGTATTTT.

The chain carries TRBV4-1 and TRBJ1-1; 8 positions match TRBD1. The germline V gene encodes CDR1 MGHRA and CDR2 YSYEKL. The CDR3 length is 17 residues. V lost 3 bases, J lost 4 bases, and 13 bases stayed unmatched. CDR3 protein: CASSQDRVVFTGTEAFF. CDR3 nucleotides: TGCGCCAGCAGCCAGGACAGGGTTGTCTTTACGGGCACTGAAGCTTTCTTT.

The V and J genes are TRBV21-1 and TRBJ2-1; the table's D call of TRBD2 was not tested on the DNA. TRBV21-1 is a documented pseudogene. The CDR3 totals 16 residues. CDR3 nucleotides: TGTGCCAGCAGCGGGCTCTGGGCGGGGTTCTACAATGAGCAGTTCTTC. The encoded protein is CASSGLWAGFYNEQFF.

The chain is built from TRBV30 and TRBJ2-7; the match to TRBD1 covers 10 bases. Germline lookup yields CDR1 GTSNPN and CDR2 SVGIG (reference sequence). The length of the CDR3 is 14 residues. The V and J ends lost 0 bases and 3 bases, in that order; junction bases with no gene match: 2. The CDR3 loop reads CAWSVGQGYYEQYF. The CDR3 DNA reads as TGTGCCTGGAGTGTGGGACAGGGGTACTACGAGCAGTACTTC.

V and J are TRBV30 and TRBJ2-7, with a possible D match to TRBD1 (6 bases). Deletions cut 3 bases from V and 0 bases from J, with 12 bases between. This CDR3 is built from 14 residues. CDR1 and CDR2 from the germline V gene are GTSNPN and SVGIG (reference sequence). The CDR3 nucleotides are TGTGCCTGGAGGACCAGGGGCATCTCCTACGAGCAGTACTTC. Its protein product is CAWRTRGISYEQYF.

CDR3 protein: CASSYPEPNEQFF. The CDR3 region has the DNA TGTGCCAGCAGTTACCCGGAGCCCAATGAGCAGTTCTTC. J is TRBJ2-1 and V is TRBV6-2 or TRBV6-3, with D unresolved. CDR3 length: 13 residues. V lost 2 bases to trimming and J lost 6 bases, with 8 bases between them. Germline V CDR1 and CDR2: MNHEY, SVGEGT.

The chain couples TRBV2 to TRBJ1-2, with 7 positions matching TRBD1. The CDR3 is 13 residues long. Germline V gene data show CDR1 as SNHLY and CDR2 as FYNNEI. Germline trimming cut 6 bases from V and 8 bases from J; bases unmatched to any gene: 9. The CDR3 region has the DNA TGTGCCAGCAGGTTCGGACAGGCCGCCGGCTACACCTTC. As protein: CASRFGQAAGYTF.

V is TRBV7-2 and J is TRBJ2-2; 10 positions agree with TRBD2. Looked up from germline, CDR1 is SGHTA and CDR2 is FQGNSA. J lost 3 bases, V lost 0 bases, and 1 base had no gene match. The CDR3 length is 16 residues. The CDR3 region is CASSLAAGGYTGELFF. CDR3 DNA sequence: TGTGCCAGCAGCTTAGCAGCGGGAGGGTACACCGGGGAGCTGTTTTTT. The whole variable domain, filled in from reference TRBV7-2 and TRBJ2-2, reads GAGVSQSPSNKVTEKGKDVELRCDPISGHTALYWYRQSLGQGLEFLIYFQGNSAPDKSGLPSDRFSAERTGGSVSTLTIQRTQQEDSAVYLCASSLAAGGYTGELFFGEGSRLTVL.

V and J are TRBV30 and TRBJ1-1, with TRBD1 identical over 7 bases. Looked up from germline, CDR1 is GTSNPN and CDR2 is SVGIG (reference sequence). The CDR3 has 14 amino acids. The V and J ends lost 2 bases and 0 bases, in that order; junction bases with no gene match: 3. CDR3 sequence (DNA): TGTGCCTGGAGTAGGGGACAGATGAACACTGAAGCTTTCTTT. Translating gives CAWSRGQMNTEAFF.

The chain has TRBV6-5 and TRBJ2-7; D possibly corresponds to TRBD2 (5 bases). V lost 6 bases to trimming and J lost 2 bases, with 11 bases between them. This CDR3 comprises 13 residues. Germline values: CDR1 MNHEY, CDR2 SVGAGI. DNA for the CDR3: TGTGCCAGCAGCCAGGACTCGGCCTACGAGCAGTACTTC. Translation gives CASSQDSAYEQYF.